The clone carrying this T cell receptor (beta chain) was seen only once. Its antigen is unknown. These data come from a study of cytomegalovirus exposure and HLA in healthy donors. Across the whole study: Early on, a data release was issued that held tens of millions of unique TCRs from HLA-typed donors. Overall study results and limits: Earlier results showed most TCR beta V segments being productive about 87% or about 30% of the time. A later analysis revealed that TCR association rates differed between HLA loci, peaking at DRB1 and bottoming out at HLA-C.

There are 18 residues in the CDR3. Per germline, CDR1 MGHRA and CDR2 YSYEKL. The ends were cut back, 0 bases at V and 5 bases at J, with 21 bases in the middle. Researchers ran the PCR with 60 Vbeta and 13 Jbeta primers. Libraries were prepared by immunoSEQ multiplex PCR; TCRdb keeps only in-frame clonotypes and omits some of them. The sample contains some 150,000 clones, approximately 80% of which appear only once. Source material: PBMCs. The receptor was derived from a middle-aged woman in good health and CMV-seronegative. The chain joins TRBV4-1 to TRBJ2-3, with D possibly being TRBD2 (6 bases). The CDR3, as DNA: TGCGCCAGCAGCCAAGACCTACTCTTGGCGGGAATGGGAGATACGCAGTATTTT. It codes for CASSQDLLLAGMGDTQYF.